By share of the sample, the clone carrying this TCR beta chain is medium-sized. Its antigen remains unidentified. Investigators took adjacent lung free of atypia at least 2 cm from the tumor margin. The record originates from a study of T cells in localized non-small cell lung cancer. Overall study findings and caveats: Across samples, adjacent lung featured a median around 57 of the top 100 tumor clones. Higher blood T cell density tracked longer overall survival. Adjacent uninvolved lung tissue had the highest T cell clonality, exceeding tumor.

Assay: immunoSEQ multiplex PCR; the TCRdb copy retains only in-frame clones and omits some. Counted here are over 1,500 clones, 28% occurring once; the ten biggest clones make up under 20%. V lost 5 bases to trimming and J lost 5 bases, with 27 bases between them. Germline V gene lookup returns CDR1 MNHGY and CDR2 SAAAGT. The CDR3 runs to 18 residues. The sample in question was normal lung tissue next to the tumor, obtained before any cancer treatment. The source of this sequence is a woman aged 35 to 70 with stage II lung adenocarcinoma. The V and J genes are TRBV6-8 and TRBJ2-5, with D maybe TRBD2 (8 bases). The CDR3 DNA sequence: TGTGCCAGCAGTCGGGGGGGACCCGGGACAGAGATTCGGGAGACCCAGTACTTC. Protein: CASSRGGPGTEIRETQYF.